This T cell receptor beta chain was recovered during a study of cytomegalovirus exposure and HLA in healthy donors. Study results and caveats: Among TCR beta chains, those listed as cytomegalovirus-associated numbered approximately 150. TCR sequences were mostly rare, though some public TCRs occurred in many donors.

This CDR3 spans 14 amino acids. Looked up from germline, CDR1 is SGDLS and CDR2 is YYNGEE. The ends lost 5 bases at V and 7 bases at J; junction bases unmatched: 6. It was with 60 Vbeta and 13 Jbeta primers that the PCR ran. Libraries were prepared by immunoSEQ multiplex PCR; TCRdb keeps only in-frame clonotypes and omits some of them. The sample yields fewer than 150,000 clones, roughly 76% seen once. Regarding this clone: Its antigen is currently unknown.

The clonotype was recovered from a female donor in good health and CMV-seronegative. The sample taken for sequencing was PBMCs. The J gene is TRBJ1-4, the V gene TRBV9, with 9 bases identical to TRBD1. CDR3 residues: CASSLPGQGEKLFF. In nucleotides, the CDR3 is TGTGCCAGCAGTTTACCGGGACAGGGTGAAAAACTGTTTTTT.